This T cell receptor (beta chain) was recovered during a study of blood T cell repertoires in COVID-19 (dated by TCRdb to about 2020). As for the study more broadly: Samples from collaborators originated in the United States, Italy and Spain and spanned both the acute and convalescent phases of COVID-19. The prospective study material was composed of cDNA or gDNA derived from T cells, B-cell-depleted T cells, or PBMCs. Subjects who had been exposed to COVID-19, were actively infected with it, or had recovered from it provided the deeply sampled blood TCRbeta repertoires that made up the dataset. The repertoires were released in a freely available public database meant as a resource for research on the immune response to SARS-CoV-2. The samples were drawn from two sources: the first 160 participants of the ongoing ImmuneRACE study, and 1,254 subjects contributed by 6 global collaborators. A de-identified subject ID, COVID-19 status, age in years and sex were almost always included in the sample metadata. HLA class I and class II types, where available, came from metadata supplied by the sample provider rather than from assay-based typing. Study-wide findings and limitations: Clinical and demographic metadata were provided uncurated, with the amount varying by source and participant.

Remarks on this clone: The target of this receptor is not known. Base qualities are missing; no much larger clone stands one base away.

In Seattle, one collaborating source enrolled patients while the infection was active and tracked those patients longitudinally over the course of disease. Each collaborating institution followed its own protocols to collect whole blood in K2EDTA tubes. For TCRbeta analysis, collaborators shipped samples in one of three forms: frozen whole blood, isolated PBMCs, or DNA extracted from either of those sample types. Trimming at the junction amounts to 4 bases on V and 4 bases on J, and the germline ends lie 5 bases apart. From the germline V gene, CDR1 is SGHDN and CDR2 is FVKESK. The CDR3 covers 12 residues, taking in both the cysteine and the phenylalanine. Only the CDR3 region is kept as DNA, spanning 36 bases read in frame from base 1. TCRbeta CDR3 regions were amplified from genomic DNA using the immunoSEQ Assay, a bias-controlled multiplex PCR. From the authors' description of their analysis: The number of nucleated cells in each sample was estimated from the amplification of reference gene primers within the assay. To quantify the absolute abundance of each unique TCRbeta CDR3 rearrangement, sequence reads were collapsed and filtered. For each sample, productive Simpson clonality was calculated as the square root of Simpson's diversity index across productive rearrangements. The immuneACCESS repertoire file appears here via TCRdb, limited to in-frame rearrangements. These files lack a portion of the clones; in checked studies, under half of the deficit traces to unresolved V genes, and the cause of the others is not known. V and J calls and clone size are given by that table; D and trimming were obtained from the DNA. Present in this sample are about 89,000 clones, around 75% of which were seen just once. The leading ten clones occupy 6.3% of the sample.

The sequence was collected from a man aged 65-85 years with COVID-19, enrolled during active disease. Sequenced sample: peripheral blood. The V and J segments used are TRBV14 and TRBJ1-5, with no confident D gene call. The encoded CDR3 is CASSLGNQPQHF. The base sequence is TGTGCCAGCAGCCTCGGGAATCAGCCCCAGCATTTT.